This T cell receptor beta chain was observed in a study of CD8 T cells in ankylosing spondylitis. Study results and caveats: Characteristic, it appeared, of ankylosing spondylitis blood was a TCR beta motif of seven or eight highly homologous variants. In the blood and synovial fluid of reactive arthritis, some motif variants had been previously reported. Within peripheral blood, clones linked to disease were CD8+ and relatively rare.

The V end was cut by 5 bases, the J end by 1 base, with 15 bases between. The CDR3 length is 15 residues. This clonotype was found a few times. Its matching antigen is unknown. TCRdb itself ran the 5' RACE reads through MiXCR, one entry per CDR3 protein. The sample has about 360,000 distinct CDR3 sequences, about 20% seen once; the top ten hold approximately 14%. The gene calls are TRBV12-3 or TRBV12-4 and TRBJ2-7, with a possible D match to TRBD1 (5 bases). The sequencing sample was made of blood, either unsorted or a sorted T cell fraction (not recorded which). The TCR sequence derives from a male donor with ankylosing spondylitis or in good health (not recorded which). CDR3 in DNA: TGTGCCAGCAGTGACACGGCTAGGGGATCCTACGAGCAGTACTTC. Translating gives CASSDTARGSYEQYF.